The T cell receptor (beta chain) described here comes from a study of T cells in Graves' hyperthyroidism and ophthalmopathy. There are many counts of this clonotype. Antigen unknown. Study-level points and caveats: Ophthalmopathy, as predicted by the model, came a median 6.5 months after the prediction.

Those patients with uncontrolled infection, other autoimmune disease, pregnancy or lactation were excluded. Looked up from germline, CDR1 is SGHRS and CDR2 is YFSETQ. This CDR3 region has 14 residues. V was pared by 4 bases and J by 6 bases, with 14 bases between. Researchers took RNA transcripts and amplified the TCR beta CDR3 regions from them. A set of HTBI primers served as the primers for a first-round RT-PCR of the TCR CDR3. TCRdb processed the multiplex PCR reads anew with MiXCR; each CDR3 protein has one entry. Of about 610,000 distinct CDR3 sequences listed, around 15% were seen once; the top ten hold 3.5% to 4.5%.

Material: blood. The clonotype was recovered from a woman between 40 and 55 years old with Graves' ophthalmopathy. V and J are TRBV5-1 and TRBJ2-4; D is ambiguous. The CDR3 bases are TGCGCCAGCAGCCCCTTCGAGCCGGGAAACATTCAGTACTTC. This gives the protein CASSPFEPGNIQYF.